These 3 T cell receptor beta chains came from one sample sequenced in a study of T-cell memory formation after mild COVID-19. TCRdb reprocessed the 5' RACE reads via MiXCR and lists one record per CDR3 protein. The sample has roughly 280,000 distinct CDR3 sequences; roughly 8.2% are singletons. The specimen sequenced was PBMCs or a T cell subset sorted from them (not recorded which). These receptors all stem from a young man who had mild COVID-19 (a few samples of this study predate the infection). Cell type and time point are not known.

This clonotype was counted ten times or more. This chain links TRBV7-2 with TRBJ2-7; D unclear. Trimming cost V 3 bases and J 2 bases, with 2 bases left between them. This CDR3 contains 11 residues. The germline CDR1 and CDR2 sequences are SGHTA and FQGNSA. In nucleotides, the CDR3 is TGTGCCAGCAGCTTTGCCTACGAGCAGTACTTC. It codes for CASSFAYEQYF.

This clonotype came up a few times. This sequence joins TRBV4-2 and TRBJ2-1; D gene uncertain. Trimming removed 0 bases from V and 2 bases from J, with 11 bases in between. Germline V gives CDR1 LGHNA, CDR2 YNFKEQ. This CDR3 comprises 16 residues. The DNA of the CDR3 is TGTGCCAGCAGCCAAGACCGGGCCGTAACCTACAATGAGCAGTTCTTC. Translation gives CASSQDRAVTYNEQFF.

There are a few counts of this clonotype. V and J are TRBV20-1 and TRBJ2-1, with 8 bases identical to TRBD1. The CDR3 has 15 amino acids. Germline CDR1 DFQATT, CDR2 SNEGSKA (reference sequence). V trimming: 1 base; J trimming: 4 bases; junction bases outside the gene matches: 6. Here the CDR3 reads CSARVPGQAYNEQFF. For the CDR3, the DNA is TGCAGTGCTAGAGTCCCGGGACAGGCATACAATGAGCAGTTCTTC.